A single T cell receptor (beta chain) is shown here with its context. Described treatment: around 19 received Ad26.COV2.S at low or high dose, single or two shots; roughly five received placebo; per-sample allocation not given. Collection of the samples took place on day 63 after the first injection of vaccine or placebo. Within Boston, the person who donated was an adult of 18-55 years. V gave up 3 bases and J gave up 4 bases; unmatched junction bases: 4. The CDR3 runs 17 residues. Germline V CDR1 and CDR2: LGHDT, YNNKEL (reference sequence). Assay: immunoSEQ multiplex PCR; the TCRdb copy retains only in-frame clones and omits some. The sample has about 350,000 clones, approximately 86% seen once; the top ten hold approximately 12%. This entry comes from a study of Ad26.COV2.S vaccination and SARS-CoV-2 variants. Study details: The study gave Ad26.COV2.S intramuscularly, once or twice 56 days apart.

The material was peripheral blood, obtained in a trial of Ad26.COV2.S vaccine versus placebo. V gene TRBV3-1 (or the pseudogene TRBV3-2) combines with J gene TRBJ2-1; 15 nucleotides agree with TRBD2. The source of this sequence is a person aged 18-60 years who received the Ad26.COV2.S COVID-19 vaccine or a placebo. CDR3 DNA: TGTGCCAGCAGCCAGGGACTAGCGGGGGGTTCTTACAATGAGCAGTTCTTC. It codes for CASSQGLAGGSYNEQFF.